These T cell receptor beta chains were read from a single sample in a study of shared clonotypes between healthy human individuals. This table comes from immunoSEQ multiplex PCR, and its TCRdb copy is limited to in-frame clones, with some not included. This sample has 500,000 to 550,000 clones, with around 96% found just once. The specimen sequenced was naive CD4+ T cells sorted from blood. Source of these receptors: a young woman in good health. Both conserved end residues are part of each CDR3. A D gene is named only where the DNA matches it firmly.

j_gene: TRBJ2-1
d_gene: .
v_gene: TRBV28
CDR3aa: CASRTPGEQFF
CDR3nt: TGTGCCAGCAGAACCCCGGGTGAGCAGTTCTTC

j_gene: TRBJ1-1
d_gene: .
v_gene: TRBV18
CDR3aa: CASSPKGTEAFF
CDR3nt: TGTGCCAGCTCGCCAAAGGGCACTGAAGCTTTCTTT

j_gene: TRBJ2-1
d_gene: TRBD2
v_gene: TRBV28
CDR3aa: CASSTTSASYNEQFF
CDR3nt: TGTGCCAGCAGTACTACTAGCGCATCCTACAATGAGCAGTTCTTC

j_gene: TRBJ1-2
d_gene: TRBD1
v_gene: TRBV19
CDR3aa: CASTVQGALGYTF
CDR3nt: TGTGCCAGTACCGTACAGGGGGCGCTTGGCTACACCTTC

j_gene: TRBJ1-3
d_gene: .
v_gene: TRBV28
CDR3aa: CASSLANTIYF
CDR3nt: TGTGCCAGCAGTTTAGCGAACACCATATATTTT

j_gene: TRBJ1-5
d_gene: .
v_gene: TRBV28
CDR3aa: CAPEGADGSQHF
CDR3nt: TGTGCCCCCGAAGGGGCTGACGGGTCCCAGCATTTT

j_gene: TRBJ2-3
d_gene: TRBD2
v_gene: TRBV5-4
CDR3aa: CASSSWTSGGRNTQYF
CDR3nt: TGTGCCAGCAGCTCCTGGACTAGCGGGGGCAGGAATACGCAGTATTTT

j_gene: TRBJ2-1
d_gene: .
v_gene: TRBV7-8
CDR3aa: CASSLAVGPNPRYSYNEQFF
CDR3nt: TGTGCCAGCAGCTTAGCGGTGGGACCAAACCCCCGCTACTCCTACAATGAGCAGTTCTTC

j_gene: TRBJ2-2
d_gene: TRBD2
v_gene: TRBV15
CDR3aa: CATSAGLANTGELFF
CDR3nt: TGTGCCACCAGCGCCGGACTAGCAAACACCGGGGAGCTGTTTTTT

j_gene: TRBJ2-5
d_gene: .
v_gene: TRBV14
CDR3aa: CASSQVSQETQYF
CDR3nt: TGTGCCAGCAGCCAAGTCTCTCAAGAGACCCAGTACTTC

j_gene: TRBJ2-2
d_gene: TRBD1
v_gene: TRBV2
CDR3aa: CASSVRTGAGELFF
CDR3nt: TGTGCCAGCAGTGTAAGGACAGGGGCCGGGGAGCTGTTTTTT

j_gene: TRBJ2-7
d_gene: .
v_gene: TRBV7-2
CDR3aa: CASSFSYVSTYEQYF
CDR3nt: TGTGCCAGCAGCTTTTCATATGTCTCAACCTACGAGCAGTACTTC

j_gene: TRBJ2-1
d_gene: .
v_gene: TRBV7-8
CDR3aa: CASSLVGQTSYNEQFF
CDR3nt: TGTGCCAGCAGCTTAGTCGGTCAGACGTCCTACAATGAGCAGTTCTTC

j_gene: TRBJ2-5
d_gene: .
v_gene: TRBV5-8
CDR3aa: CASSSPWDPGRTQYF
CDR3nt: TGTGCCAGCAGCTCCCCTTGGGACCCCGGTCGGACCCAGTACTTC

j_gene: TRBJ1-4
d_gene: .
v_gene: TRBV28
CDR3aa: CASKLGRLNEKLFF
CDR3nt: TGTGCCAGCAAACTGGGCAGGCTTAATGAAAAACTGTTTTTT

j_gene: TRBJ1-3
d_gene: .
v_gene: TRBV5-1
CDR3aa: CASSLGGNGNTIYF
CDR3nt: TGCGCCAGCAGCTTGGGGGGGAATGGAAACACCATATATTTT

j_gene: TRBJ2-7
d_gene: .
v_gene: TRBV20-1
CDR3aa: CSARDVYEQYF
CDR3nt: TGCAGTGCTAGAGATGTTTACGAGCAGTACTTC

j_gene: TRBJ2-7
d_gene: .
v_gene: TRBV18
CDR3aa: CASSPTGNPSYEQYF
CDR3nt: TGTGCCAGCTCACCCACAGGGAACCCGTCCTACGAGCAGTACTTC

j_gene: TRBJ2-2
d_gene: .
v_gene: TRBV4-2
CDR3aa: CASSMSPTSNTGELFF
CDR3nt: TGTGCCAGCAGCATGAGCCCGACGTCGAACACCGGGGAGCTGTTTTTT

j_gene: TRBJ1-5
d_gene: .
v_gene: TRBV5-4
CDR3aa: CASSLDRDQPQHF
CDR3nt: TGTGCCAGCAGCTTGGACAGGGATCAGCCCCAGCATTTT

j_gene: TRBJ2-5
d_gene: .
v_gene: TRBV6-1
CDR3aa: CASRSGPQETQYF
CDR3nt: TGTGCCAGCAGAAGCGGGCCACAAGAGACCCAGTACTTC

j_gene: TRBJ1-6
d_gene: TRBD1
v_gene: TRBV28
CDR3aa: CATPGQGDSPLHF
CDR3nt: TGTGCCACACCGGGACAGGGTGATTCTCCCCTCCACTTT

j_gene: TRBJ1-2
d_gene: .
v_gene: TRBV18
CDR3aa: CASSPYRETNYGYTF
CDR3nt: TGTGCCAGCTCACCATATAGGGAAACCAACTATGGCTACACCTTC

j_gene: TRBJ2-6
d_gene: .
v_gene: TRBV18
CDR3aa: CASSPGGTGANVLTF
CDR3nt: TGTGCCAGCTCACCTGGGGGAACTGGGGCCAACGTCCTGACTTTC

j_gene: TRBJ2-2
d_gene: TRBD1
v_gene: TRBV18
CDR3aa: CASSPTGVANTGELFF
CDR3nt: TGTGCCAGCTCACCAACAGGGGTAGCGAACACCGGGGAGCTGTTTTTT

j_gene: TRBJ2-3
d_gene: .
v_gene: TRBV27
CDR3aa: CASSFARASTDTQYF
CDR3nt: TGTGCCAGCAGTTTCGCCAGGGCTAGCACAGATACGCAGTATTTT

j_gene: TRBJ2-2
d_gene: .
v_gene: TRBV30
CDR3aa: CAWSRGVGELFF
CDR3nt: TGTGCCTGGAGTAGGGGGGTCGGGGAGCTGTTTTTT

j_gene: TRBJ2-3
d_gene: .
v_gene: TRBV11-2
CDR3aa: CASSRGGTEDTQYF
CDR3nt: TGTGCCAGCAGCCGAGGTGGGACTGAAGATACGCAGTATTTT

j_gene: TRBJ2-7
d_gene: TRBD2
v_gene: TRBV11-3
CDR3aa: CASSLGGGAYEQYF
CDR3nt: TGTGCCAGCAGCTTAGGCGGGGGAGCCTACGAGCAGTACTTC

j_gene: TRBJ2-1
d_gene: TRBD2
v_gene: TRBV4-1
CDR3aa: CASSQDLTSGRYEQFF
CDR3nt: TGCGCCAGCAGCCAAGATCTGACTAGCGGGAGATATGAGCAGTTCTTC

j_gene: TRBJ1-3
d_gene: TRBD1
v_gene: TRBV19
CDR3aa: CASSLHGTARSSGNTIYF
CDR3nt: TGTGCCAGTAGTCTTCACGGGACAGCCAGGTCCTCTGGAAACACCATATATTTT

j_gene: TRBJ1-2
d_gene: .
v_gene: TRBV18
CDR3aa: CASSPTDTGGGYGYTF
CDR3nt: TGTGCCAGCTCACCTACGGACACAGGCGGGGGCTATGGCTACACCTTC

j_gene: TRBJ2-1
d_gene: TRBD2
v_gene: TRBV4-2
CDR3aa: CASSQEPSGSSYNEQFF
CDR3nt: TGTGCCAGCAGCCAAGAGCCTAGCGGGAGCTCCTACAATGAGCAGTTCTTC